A single sample is the source of the 10 T cell receptor beta chains below, sequenced in a study of blood T cell repertoires in COVID-19. Clones were read by immunoSEQ multiplex PCR, and TCRdb kept only the in-frame ones, dropping some. Of some 150,000 clones in the sample, roughly 82% were seen once. Sequenced: peripheral blood. Receptors originate from a woman aged 45-65 years with acute or convalescent COVID-19.

The chain couples TRBV19 to TRBJ1-2; D might be TRBD1 (5 bases). Trimming removed 9 bases at V and 5 bases at J, with 7 bases between. This CDR3 spans 10 amino acids. Germline CDR1 and CDR2: LNHDA and SQIVND (reference sequence). This chain's CDR3 is CASQGYGYTF. In DNA, the CDR3 is TGTGCCAGCCAGGGATATGGCTACACCTTC.

The chain links TRBV5-6 to TRBJ2-1, with TRBD2 matching over 9 bases. The CDR3 spans 14 residues. V lost 2 bases, J lost 6 bases, and 3 bases stayed unmatched. In germline, CDR1 is SGHDT, CDR2 YYEEEE. CDR3 loop: CASSFGGRANEQFF. Here the CDR3 DNA reads TGTGCCAGCAGCTTCGGCGGGAGGGCCAATGAGCAGTTCTTC.

V is TRBV30 and J is TRBJ1-6; D not resolved. With 2 bases removed from V and 9 bases from J, the gap between germline ends came to 11 bases. The CDR3 is made up of 13 amino acids. Germline lookup yields CDR1 GTSNPN and CDR2 SVGIG (reference sequence). CDR3 sequence: CAWSNAGGSPLHF. CDR3 DNA sequence: TGTGCCTGGAGTAATGCAGGAGGTTCACCCCTCCACTTT.

The V gene is TRBV3-1 (or the pseudogene TRBV3-2), the J gene TRBJ1-6; the match to TRBD1 covers 9 bases. From germline, CDR1 is LGHDT and CDR2 YNNKEL (reference sequence). The CDR3 length is 16 residues. J was trimmed by 5 bases and V by 3 bases; bases with no gene match: 5. CDR3 coding DNA: TGTGCCAGCAGCCAGGGACAGGGAATAGATAATTCACCCCTCCACTTT. This gives the protein CASSQGQGIDNSPLHF.

The J gene is TRBJ2-3, the V gene TRBV6-5; weak D call: TRBD1 (6 bases). From germline, CDR1 is MNHEY and CDR2 SVGAGI. Trimming cost V 6 bases and J 6 bases, with 16 bases left between them. The CDR3 covers 14 residues. CDR3 bases: TGTGCCAGCAGAGACACAGGGATGGGGGATACGCAGTATTTT. Its translation: CASRDTGMGDTQYF.

V and J are TRBV21-1 and TRBJ2-1; the table's D gene call, TRBD1, was not cross checked with the DNA. TRBV21-1 is a recognized pseudogene. This CDR3 contains 18 residues. The CDR3 reads CASSLHRDRGPRHNEQFF. In DNA, the CDR3 is TGTGCCAGCAGCTTACACCGGGACAGAGGCCCTAGACACAATGAGCAGTTCTTC.

This chain uses TRBV5-1 with TRBJ1-3, with D possibly being TRBD1 (5 bases). V was trimmed by 0 bases and J by 0 bases, leaving 13 bases between them. CDR1 is SGHRS and CDR2 is YFSETQ in the germline V gene. The CDR3 consists of 17 residues. CDR3 region: CASSLGGGASSGNTIYF. CDR3 DNA: TGCGCCAGCAGCTTGGGGGGCGGTGCGAGCTCTGGAAACACCATATATTTT. The whole variable domain, filled in from reference TRBV5-1 and TRBJ1-3, reads KAGVTQTPRYLIKTRGQQVTLSCSPISGHRSVSWYQQTPGQGLQFLFEYFSETQRNKGNFPGRFSGRQFSNSRSEMNVSTLELGDSALYLCASSLGGGASSGNTIYFGEGSWLTVV.

The chain couples TRBV25-1 to TRBJ1-2; unclear D gene. The length of the CDR3 is 14 residues. The germline V and J ends were trimmed by 3 bases and 8 bases, with 16 bases remaining between them. The germline V gene encodes CDR1 MGHDK and CDR2 SYGVNS. CDR3 sequence: CASSDLGRKDGYTF. DNA for the CDR3: TGTGCCAGCAGTGACCTCGGGAGGAAGGACGGCTACACCTTC.

This clone was counted between two and nine times. The chain combines TRBV3-1 (or the pseudogene TRBV3-2) with TRBJ1-2, with 12 nucleotides matching TRBD1. CDR1 and CDR2 (germline): LGHDT, YNNKEL (reference sequence). The CDR3 contains 15 residues. Trimming took 2 bases from V and 4 from J; bases not matched to a gene: 2. The CDR3 is CASSQRDRGLYGYTF. The CDR3 DNA follows: TGTGCCAGCAGCCAACGGGACAGGGGGCTCTATGGCTACACCTTC.

This chain uses TRBV11-2 with TRBJ2-1; TRBD1 matches 8 bases. V gave up 4 bases and J gave up 8 bases; unmatched junction bases: 10. Germline V gene lookup returns CDR1 SGHAT and CDR2 FQNNGV. The CDR3 runs to 15 residues. The CDR3, as DNA: TGTGCCAGCAGCTCCCGCCCGGACAGGGATGATGAGCAGTTCTTC. This translates into CASSSRPDRDDEQFF. The complete variable domain, with remaining parts taken from reference TRBV11-2 and TRBJ2-1, reads EAGVAQSPRYKIIEKRQSVAFWCNPISGHATLYWYQQILGQGPKLLIQFQNNGVVDDSQLPKDRFSAERLKGVDSTLKIQPAKLEDSAVYLCASSSRPDRDDEQFFGPGTRLTVL.